The 9 T cell receptor beta chains in this list originate from one sample, sequenced in a study of blood T cell repertoires in COVID-19. The repertoire was sequenced with immunoSEQ multiplex PCR; TCRdb's copy has only in-frame clones and lacks some. The sample yields more than 100,000 clones, roughly 88% seen once. The sample comprised peripheral blood. These TCRs come from a man aged 65 to 85 with active COVID-19.

The V and J genes are TRBV6-5 and TRBJ2-5; 7 positions agree with TRBD1. J was trimmed by 2 bases and V by 8 bases; bases with no gene match: 8. Per the germline V gene, CDR1 is MNHEY and CDR2 is SVGAGI. The CDR3 sequence is 14 residues long. As DNA, the CDR3 is TGTGCCAGCGGGTCCAGGGGGAAGCAAGAGACCCAGTACTTC. Translating gives CASGSRGKQETQYF.

This chain connects TRBV2 to TRBJ2-1, with D possibly TRBD2 on 5 matching bases. Trimming removed 7 bases from V and 7 bases from J, with 11 bases in between. This CDR3 has 12 residues. Germline values: CDR1 SNHLY, CDR2 FYNNEI. As DNA, the CDR3 is TGTGCCAGCATCGAGGGAAAGAATGAGCAGTTCTTC. This sequence encodes CASIEGKNEQFF.

The chain couples TRBV11-2 to TRBJ1-5; D remains unclear. Germline V CDR1 and CDR2: SGHAT, FQNNGV. The length of the CDR3 is 15 residues. V was shortened by 5 bases and J by 0 bases, with 11 bases between the two germline ends. This CDR3 reads CASSPGGNSNQPQHF. DNA for the CDR3: TGTGCCAGCAGCCCTGGAGGGAATAGCAATCAGCCCCAGCATTTT.

The chain couples TRBV19 to TRBJ2-1; 9 bases map to TRBD2. Germline V gene data show CDR1 as LNHDA and CDR2 as SQIVND (reference sequence). The CDR3 is 16 amino acids. The V and J ends lost 6 bases and 6 bases, in that order; junction bases with no gene match: 12. The CDR3 region has the DNA TGTGCCAGTAGCATGGGTAGCGGGAGAGGACCCAATGAGCAGTTCTTC. Translating it yields CASSMGSGRGPNEQFF.

The rearrangement uses TRBV24-1 and TRBJ2-7, with 10 nucleotides matching TRBD1. V dropped 0 bases and J dropped 5; count of bases not matched to a gene: 21. CDR3 size: 21 residues. Per germline, CDR1 KGHDR and CDR2 SFDVKD. The CDR3 DNA reads as TGTGCCACCAGTGATTTGCTGGGATACCAAGACAGGGGGCCAATAATCCACGAGCAGTACTTC. Its translation is CATSDLLGYQDRGPIIHEQYF.

This rearrangement joins TRBV7-2 to TRBJ1-2, with D unclear. Deletions cut 1 base from V and 8 bases from J, with 17 bases between. This CDR3 has 15 residues. Germline CDR1 SGHTA, CDR2 FQGNSA. The CDR3 is CASSLETNGLRGYTF. The DNA of the CDR3 is TGTGCCAGCAGCTTAGAAACGAACGGCCTGCGGGGCTACACCTTC.

The rearrangement uses TRBV5-4 and TRBJ1-1; the D gene is possibly TRBD1 (5 bases). The CDR3 has 14 residues. The ends were cut back, 0 bases at V and 8 bases at J, with 14 bases in the middle. Per the germline V gene, CDR1 is SGHNT and CDR2 is YYREEE (reference sequence). CDR3 in amino acids: CASSLAQWRGEAFF. The CDR3 DNA reads as TGTGCCAGCAGCTTGGCTCAGTGGCGGGGGGAAGCTTTCTTT.

This clone was recorded a few times. The chain recombines TRBV5-1 with TRBJ2-7, with 11 nucleotides matching TRBD1. The germline V gene has CDR1 SGHRS and CDR2 YFSETQ. The CDR3 totals 15 residues. V gave up 4 bases and J gave up 4 bases; unmatched junction bases: 7. The CDR3 DNA reads as TGCGCCAGCAGCACACAAGGGACAGGGGGGTACGAGCAGTACTTC. The encoded protein is CASSTQGTGGYEQYF.

This rearrangement joins TRBV3-1 (or the pseudogene TRBV3-2) to TRBJ1-1; TRBD1 might be the D (6 bases). Germline loops: CDR1 LGHDT, CDR2 YNNKEL (reference sequence). The CDR3 extends over 14 amino acids. With 4 bases removed from V and 1 base from J, the gap between germline ends came to 10 bases. This CDR3 reads CASSPGEGNTEAFF. The CDR3 region has the DNA TGTGCCAGCAGCCCAGGGGAAGGGAACACTGAAGCTTTCTTT.